The following is a T cell receptor (beta chain) sequence with its context. The record originates from a study of blood T cell repertoires in COVID-19. The wider study: The United States, Italy and Spain were the sources of the acute and convalescent COVID-19 samples.

Method: immunoSEQ multiplex PCR; TCRdb's copy keeps in-frame clones and lacks some. Of fewer than 250,000 clones listed, less than 85% were seen once; the top ten hold over 10%. This TCR derives from a woman between 45 and 60 years old with acute or convalescent COVID-19. Sequenced: peripheral blood.

The CDR3 coding sequence is TGCGCCAGCAGCTTGGTGGGGGGACTTAGCAATCAGCCCCAGCATTTT. Protein product: CASSLVGGLSNQPQHF. J is TRBJ1-5 and V is TRBV5-1; a possible D gene is TRBD1 (5 bases). The germline CDR1 and CDR2 sequences are SGHRS and YFSETQ. Trimming left V 0 bases short and J 0 bases short, with 10 bases between. This CDR3 is built from 16 residues.